The entry below describes one TCR beta chain. What it recognizes is unknown. Looked up from germline, CDR1 is SGHAT and CDR2 is FQNNGV. Trimming cost V 7 bases and J 10 bases, with 29 bases left between them. The CDR3 has 17 amino acids. TCRdb analysed the reads with MiXCR anew, one entry per CDR3 protein. The data contain around 430,000 distinct CDR3 sequences, approximately 46% of them singletons. This sample is drawn from a study of T cell repertoires in cytomegalovirus infection. Overall study context: The authors relied on CMV epitopes, both recently identified HLA-C-restricted and well-studied HLA-B-restricted. Study-level points and caveats: Dominant in the ex vivo response were TCR beta clonotypes restricted by HLA-C and specific for CMV.

The sample was cultured PBMCs, taken from culture after CMV antigen stimulation. The chain has TRBV11-2 and TRBJ2-1; the D gene is possibly TRBD2 (5 bases). The TCR sequence derives from a human donor in good health (CMV status not recorded). Some clones in this sample may be carry-over from other donors' samples. Written as DNA, the CDR3 is TGTGCCAGCACCCGAAGGACGCTAGCAGCGAACGCCCCAGAGCAGTTCTTC. It translates to CASTRRTLAANAPEQFF.